These T cell receptor beta chains were read from a single sample in a study of shared clonotypes between healthy human individuals. TCRdb's table, derived via immunoSEQ multiplex PCR, lists solely in-frame clones and lacks some. The profile shows approximately 350,000 clones, over 65% of them singletons. Sequenced material: memory CD4+ T cells sorted from blood. These receptors were taken from a young man in good health. Both conserved end residues are part of each CDR3. A D gene is named only where the DNA matches it firmly. Clone size is stated in some rows and not others, as once, few, many or a class when expanded.

d_call,j_call,clone_size,v_call,cdr3_length,cdr3_aa,cdr3_nt
NA,TRBJ2-7,NA,TRBV20-1,11,CSARERGEQYF,TGCAGTGCTAGAGAGAGGGGCGAGCAGTACTTC
NA,TRBJ1-1,NA,TRBV7-2,14,CASSSSLMDTEAFF,TGTGCCAGCAGCTCGTCCTTGATGGACACTGAAGCTTTCTTT
NA,TRBJ1-5,once,TRBV2,14,CASRTDGGGTPQHF,TGTGCCAGCAGGACCGACGGCGGGGGCACTCCCCAGCATTTT
TRBD1,TRBJ1-5,few,TRBV2,13,CASRGTGDQPQHF,TGTGCCAGCAGAGGGACAGGAGATCAGCCCCAGCATTTT
TRBD1,TRBJ1-5,NA,TRBV5-5,16,CASSLTYDRVNQPQHF,TGTGCCAGCAGCTTGACCTACGACAGGGTCAATCAGCCCCAGCATTTT
TRBD2,TRBJ2-1,NA,TRBV13,16,CASSLEGLDAYNEQFF,TGTGCCAGCAGCTTAGAGGGACTAGATGCCTACAATGAGCAGTTCTTC
TRBD1,TRBJ2-3,NA,TRBV7-6,16,CASSTRQGAYTDTQYF,TGTGCCAGCAGCACACGACAGGGGGCGTACACAGATACGCAGTATTTT
TRBD1,TRBJ1-5,NA,TRBV18,16,CASSPVGQSSNQPQHF,TGTGCCAGCTCACCCGTGGGACAGAGTAGCAATCAGCCCCAGCATTTT
NA,TRBJ1-4,NA,TRBV7-8,14,CASSLVSGYEKLFF,TGTGCCAGCAGCTTAGTATCCGGGTACGAAAAACTGTTTTTT
TRBD2,TRBJ2-5,NA,TRBV28,16,CASSLTGAGGQETQYF,TGTGCCAGCAGCTTAACCGGAGCGGGAGGCCAAGAGACCCAGTACTTC
NA,TRBJ1-2,NA,TRBV6-1,14,CASRAGDGRYGYTF,TGTGCCAGCAGAGCAGGAGACGGCCGCTATGGCTACACCTTC
NA,TRBJ1-1,once,TRBV5-1,15,CASSLGQGRTFEAFF,TGCGCCAGCAGCTTAGGGCAGGGGCGCACCTTTGAAGCTTTCTTT
TRBD1,TRBJ1-1,once,TRBV25-1,15,CASSIHRGQGTEAFF,TGTGCCAGCAGTATACACAGGGGGCAAGGTACTGAAGCTTTCTTT
NA,TRBJ2-1,NA,TRBV7-6,18,CASSLAGGAGAAFNEQFF,TGTGCCAGCAGCTTAGCTGGGGGTGCGGGGGCCGCCTTCAATGAGCAGTTCTTC
TRBD2,TRBJ2-4,NA,TRBV30,13,CAWSLAGSDIQYF,TGTGCCTGGTCCCTAGCGGGTTCCGACATTCAGTACTTC
TRBD1,TRBJ2-3,once,TRBV7-9,13,CATPTGSTDTQYF,TGTGCCACCCCGACAGGGAGCACAGATACGCAGTATTTT
NA,TRBJ1-3,NA,TRBV7-9,15,CASSPPSGPGNTIYF,TGTGCCAGCAGCCCTCCCTCGGGCCCCGGAAACACCATATATTTT
TRBD2,TRBJ2-7,few,TRBV10-3,16,CAISDVTSGRHYEQYF,TGTGCCATCAGTGATGTAACTAGCGGGAGGCATTACGAGCAGTACTTC